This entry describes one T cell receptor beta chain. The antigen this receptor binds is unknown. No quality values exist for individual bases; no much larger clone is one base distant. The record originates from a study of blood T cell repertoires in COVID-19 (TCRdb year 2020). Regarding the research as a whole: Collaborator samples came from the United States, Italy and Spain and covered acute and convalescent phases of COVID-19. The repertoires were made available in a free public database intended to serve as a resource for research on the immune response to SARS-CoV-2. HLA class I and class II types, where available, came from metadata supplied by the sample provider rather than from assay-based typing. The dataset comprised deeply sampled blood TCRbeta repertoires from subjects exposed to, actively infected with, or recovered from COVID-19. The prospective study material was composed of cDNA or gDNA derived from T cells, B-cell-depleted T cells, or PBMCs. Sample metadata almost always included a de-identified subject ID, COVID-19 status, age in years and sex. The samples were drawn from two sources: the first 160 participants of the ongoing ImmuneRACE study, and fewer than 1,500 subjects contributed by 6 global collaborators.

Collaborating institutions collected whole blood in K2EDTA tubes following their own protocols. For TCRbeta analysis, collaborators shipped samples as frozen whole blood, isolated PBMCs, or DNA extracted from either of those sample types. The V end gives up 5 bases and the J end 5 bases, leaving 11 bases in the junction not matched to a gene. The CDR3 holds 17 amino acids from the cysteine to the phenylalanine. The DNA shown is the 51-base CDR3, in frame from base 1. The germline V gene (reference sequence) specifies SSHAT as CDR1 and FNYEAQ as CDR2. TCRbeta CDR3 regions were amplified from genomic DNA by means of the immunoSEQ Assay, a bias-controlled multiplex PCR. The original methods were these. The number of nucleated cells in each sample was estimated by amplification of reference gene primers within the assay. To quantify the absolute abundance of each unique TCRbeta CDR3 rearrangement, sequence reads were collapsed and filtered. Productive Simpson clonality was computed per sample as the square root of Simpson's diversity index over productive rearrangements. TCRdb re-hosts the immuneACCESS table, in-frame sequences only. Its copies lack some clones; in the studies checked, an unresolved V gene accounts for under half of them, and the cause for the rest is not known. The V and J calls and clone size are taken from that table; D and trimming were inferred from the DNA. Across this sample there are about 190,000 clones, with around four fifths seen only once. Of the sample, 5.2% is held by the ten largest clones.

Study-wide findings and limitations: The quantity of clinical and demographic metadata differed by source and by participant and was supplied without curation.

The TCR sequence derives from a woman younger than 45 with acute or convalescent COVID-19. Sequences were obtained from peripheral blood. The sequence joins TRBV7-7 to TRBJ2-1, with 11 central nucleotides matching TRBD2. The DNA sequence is TGTGCCAGCAGCCTCTTTGCTAGCGGGGGGACGCACAATGAGCAGTTCTTC. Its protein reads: CASSLFASGGTHNEQFF. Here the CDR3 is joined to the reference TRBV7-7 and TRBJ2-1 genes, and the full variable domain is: GAGVSQSPRYKVTKRGQDVTLRCDPISSHATLYWYQQALGQGPEFLTYFNYEAQPDKSGLPSDRFSAERPEGSISTLTIQRTEQRDSAMYRCASSLFASGGTHNEQFFGPGTRLTVL.